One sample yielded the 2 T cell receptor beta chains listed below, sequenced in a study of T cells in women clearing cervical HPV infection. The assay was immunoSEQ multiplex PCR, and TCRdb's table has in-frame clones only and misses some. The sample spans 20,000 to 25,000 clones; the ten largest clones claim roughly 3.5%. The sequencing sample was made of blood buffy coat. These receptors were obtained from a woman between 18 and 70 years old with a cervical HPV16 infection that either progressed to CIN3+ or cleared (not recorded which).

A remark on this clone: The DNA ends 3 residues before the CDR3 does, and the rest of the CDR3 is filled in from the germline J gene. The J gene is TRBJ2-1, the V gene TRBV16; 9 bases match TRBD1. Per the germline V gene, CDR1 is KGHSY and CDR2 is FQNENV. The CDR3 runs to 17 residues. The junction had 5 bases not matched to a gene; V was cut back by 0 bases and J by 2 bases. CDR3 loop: CASSQSNRDRAYNEQFF. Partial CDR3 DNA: TGTGCCAGCAGCCAATCAAATCGGGACAGGGCCTACAATGAG.

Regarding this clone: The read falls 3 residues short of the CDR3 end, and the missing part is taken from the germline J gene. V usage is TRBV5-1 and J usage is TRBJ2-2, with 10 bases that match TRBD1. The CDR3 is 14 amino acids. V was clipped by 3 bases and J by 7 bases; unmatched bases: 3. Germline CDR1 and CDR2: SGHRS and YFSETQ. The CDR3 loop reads CASSSDRGNGELFF. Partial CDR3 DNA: TGCGCCAGCAGCTCGGACAGGGGGAACGGGGAG.